What follows describes a single T cell receptor beta chain. Its antigen is currently unknown. This record belongs to a study of post-analysis software for immune sequencing data. Overall study context: The disease courses spanned relapsing-remitting, secondary progressive and progressive-relapsing forms of multiple sclerosis. Whole-study findings and limits: Relative to controls, patients with multiple sclerosis showed significantly lower normalized Chao1 diversity. TRBV segments more frequent in patients than in controls numbered about 5 and included TRBV5-6, TRBV5-1 and TRBV20-1.

TCR beta cDNA libraries had unique molecular identifiers. The source material, roughly 0.9 to 11 million T cells, gave rise to 400,000 to 550,000 cDNA molecules. Via MiXCR, TCRdb re-called the PCR reads, giving one row per CDR3 protein. The sample records 650,000 to 850,000 distinct CDR3 sequences, approximately 53% being singletons. Germline CDR1 MGHRA, CDR2 YSYEKL. V lost 3 bases to trimming and J lost 1 base, with 12 bases between them. The CDR3 is 15 residues long. Sequences were obtained from blood. The clonotype comes from a girl between 5 and 17 years old with multiple sclerosis. The genes are TRBV4-1 and TRBJ1-1; D gene ambiguous. CDR3 region: CASSQHSETNTEAFF. The CDR3 DNA reads as TGCGCCAGCAGCCAGCATTCTGAGACGAACACTGAAGCTTTCTTT.